Reported below is one T cell receptor beta chain. What this receptor recognizes is not known. Per-base quality was not reported, and no clone a single base away is much larger than it. According to the germline V gene, CDR1 reads MDHEN and CDR2 reads SYDVKM. V is pruned by 4 bases and J by 2 bases, leaving 5 bases of the junction without a gene match. Its CDR3 holds 14 amino acids, cysteine through phenylalanine. Only the CDR3 DNA stays, 42 bases, in frame from base 1. The data are from a study of blood T cell repertoires in COVID-19 (dated by TCRdb to about 2020). Notes on the research overall: The collaborator samples originated in the United States, Italy and Spain and spanned the acute and convalescent phases of COVID-19. Subjects who had been exposed to COVID-19, were actively infected with it, or had recovered from it provided the deeply sampled blood TCRbeta repertoires that made up the dataset. Sample metadata almost always included a de-identified subject ID, COVID-19 status, age in years and sex. Where HLA class I and class II types were available, the types were taken from metadata supplied by the sample provider, not from assay-based typing. A freely available public database, intended as a resource for researchers studying the immune response to SARS-CoV-2, is where the repertoires were released. Samples were obtained from the ongoing ImmuneRACE study (first 160 participants) and from over a thousand subjects provided by 6 global collaborators. The material from the prospective study consisted of cDNA or gDNA derived from T cells, B-cell-depleted T cells, or PBMCs. The paper as a whole reports these results and caveats: How much clinical and demographic metadata was included differed by source and by participant, and the metadata was provided uncurated.

The immunoSEQ Assay, a bias-controlled multiplex PCR, was used to amplify TCRbeta CDR3 regions from genomic DNA. Per the source publication's procedure: Nucleated cell counts per sample were estimated from amplification of reference gene primers within the assay. To quantify the absolute abundance of each unique TCRbeta CDR3 rearrangement, sequence reads were collapsed and filtered. For each sample, productive Simpson clonality was calculated as the square root of Simpson's diversity index over productive rearrangements. The table was pulled from immuneACCESS by TCRdb, which kept in-frame rearrangements only. Such tables lose some clones; where checked, under half of the loss comes from unresolved V genes, and the rest has no known cause. For V, J and clone size, that table is used; D and trimming come from the DNA. For this sample the table gives roughly 87,000 clones, of which approximately 79% were detected only once. Together, the top ten hold around 14% of the sample.

Whole blood was collected in K2EDTA tubes by collaborating institutions according to the institutions' own protocols. For TCRbeta analysis, collaborator samples were shipped as frozen whole blood, as isolated PBMCs, or as DNA extracted from either sample type. This sequence uses TRBV28 and TRBJ2-7, and 7 junctional nucleotides match TRBD1. The sequencing sample was made of peripheral blood. This TCR was sampled from a woman of 80 years or more with acute or convalescent COVID-19. The CDR3 has the sequence CASSSPGTAYEQYF. The nucleotides read TGTGCCAGCAGTTCCCCCGGGACAGCCTACGAGCAGTACTTC.